These 21 T cell receptor beta chains share one sample of origin, sequenced in a study of post-analysis software for immune sequencing data. Antigens for these TCRs are unknown. Points from the study as a whole: Patients carried roughly five TRBV segments more frequently than controls did, and TRBV5-6, TRBV5-1 and TRBV20-1 were among them.

Libraries were made from TCR beta cDNA, and they carried unique molecular identifiers. One entry per CDR3 protein results from TCRdb running MiXCR on the PCR reads. Here the sample spans about 770,000 distinct CDR3 sequences, about 45% being singletons. The sequencing sample was made of blood. The receptors come from a girl aged 10-17 years with multiple sclerosis.

The rearrangement joins TRBV12-3 or TRBV12-4 to TRBJ1-1; D unclear. Trimming removed 5 bases from V and 4 bases from J, with 11 bases in between. CDR3 length: 13 residues. The CDR3 DNA follows: TGTGCCAGCAGTCGAACACAAAGCACTGAAGCTTTCTTT. Its translation: CASSRTQSTEAFF.

This chain connects TRBV28 to TRBJ2-7, with D maybe TRBD1 (6 bases). This CDR3 spans 15 amino acids. Between the trimmed V and J ends, which lost 4 bases and 1 base, there was a span of 14 bases. Germline V gene lookup returns CDR1 MDHEN and CDR2 SYDVKM. For the CDR3, the DNA is TGTGCCAGCAGTTCCCTCGACAGGATTTCCTACGAGCAGTACTTC. Protein product: CASSSLDRISYEQYF.

V usage is TRBV20-1 and J usage is TRBJ2-6; the match to TRBD2 covers 10 bases. Germline V gene lookup returns CDR1 DFQATT and CDR2 SNEGSKA (reference sequence). The V segment lost 1 base and the J segment 0 bases; nucleotides outside the gene matches: 6. The CDR3 runs to 18 residues. The chain's CDR3 is CSARGLAGFPSGANVLTF. The CDR3 DNA sequence: TGCAGTGCTAGAGGACTAGCGGGCTTTCCCTCTGGGGCCAACGTCCTGACTTTC.

This sequence joins TRBV20-1 and TRBJ2-2; tentatively, D is TRBD1 (6 bases). The CDR3 runs 12 residues. Germline V lookup: CDR1 DFQATT, CDR2 SNEGSKA (reference sequence). V lost 1 base to trimming and J lost 7 bases, with 7 bases between them. The CDR3 coding sequence is TGCAGTGCTAGAGGGACAGACGGGGAGCTGTTTTTT. Protein product: CSARGTDGELFF.

The chain links TRBV12-3 or TRBV12-4 to TRBJ1-6, with TRBD1 matching 7 bases. The CDR3 is 15 amino acids. The trim removed 6 bases at V and 7 bases at J, leaving 9 bases unmatched. CDR3 residues: CASSPFRTGNSPLHF. DNA of the CDR3: TGTGCCAGCAGCCCTTTCCGGACAGGCAATTCACCCCTCCACTTT.

V is TRBV5-6 and J is TRBJ2-5; 9 bases match TRBD2. After removal of 7 bases from V and 6 bases from J, the junction contained 16 bases not matched to a gene. This CDR3 region has 16 residues. Germline V CDR1 and CDR2: SGHDT, YYEEEE. The DNA for the CDR3 is TGTGCCAGCCTGGTAGCGGGAGTATTCCCTCAGAAGACCCAGTACTTC. This translates into CASLVAGVFPQKTQYF.

The chain is built from TRBV10-3 and TRBJ1-5; D might be TRBD1 (5 bases). The germline V and J ends were trimmed by 3 bases and 0 bases, with 9 bases remaining between them. This CDR3 has 15 amino acids. CDR1 and CDR2 (germline): ENHRY, SYGVKD. In DNA form, the CDR3 reads TGTGCCATCAGTGAAGAGAGGGGTAGCAATCAGCCCCAGCATTTT. Protein: CAISEERGSNQPQHF.

The chain recombines TRBV15 with TRBJ1-5; a weak D match, TRBD1 (6 bases). Germline CDR1 LNHNV, CDR2 YYDKDF (reference sequence). This CDR3 is 13 amino acids long. V was clipped by 5 bases and J by 8 bases, with 13 bases between them. CDR3 sequence (DNA): TGTGCCACCAGCGGTAACCCAGGGGAGCCCCAGCATTTT. It specifies CATSGNPGEPQHF.

The chain recombines TRBV9 with TRBJ2-1, with a possible D match to TRBD1 (5 bases). Looked up from germline, CDR1 is SGDLS and CDR2 is YYNGEE. Trimming cost V 4 bases and J 9 bases, with 11 bases left between them. The CDR3 has 12 amino acids. The CDR3 DNA sequence: TGTGCCAGCAGCTCCACAGGTAGTGAGCAGTTCTTC. It codes for CASSSTGSEQFF.

The chain links TRBV27 to TRBJ2-5, with D unresolved. The length of the CDR3 is 14 residues. Trimming shortened V by 2 bases and J by 2 bases, and 9 bases separated the two germline ends. CDR1 and CDR2 from the germline V gene are MNHEY and SMNVEV (reference sequence). For the CDR3, the DNA is TGTGCCAGCAGTTTAGAACCGACACAAGAGACCCAGTACTTC. Translating it yields CASSLEPTQETQYF.

The chain joins TRBV27 to TRBJ2-2; weak D call: TRBD2 (7 bases). The CDR3 totals 17 residues. The germline gives CDR1 MNHEY, CDR2 SMNVEV (reference sequence). V was trimmed by 7 bases and J by 3 bases, leaving 21 bases between them. CDR3 coding DNA: TGTGCCAGCACTGCAAGGGGGGGGCAACGTGACACCGGGGAGCTGTTTTTT. It encodes CASTARGGQRDTGELFF.

Only a few counts were recorded for this clonotype. The gene calls are TRBV6-5 and TRBJ2-1, with 12 bases that match TRBD2. CDR1 MNHEY and CDR2 SVGAGI come from the germline V gene. The V segment lost 6 bases and the J segment 8 bases; nucleotides outside the gene matches: 8. This CDR3 has 15 residues. DNA of the CDR3: TGTGCCAGCAGCCAACTAGCGGGAGGCGGGTATGAGCAGTTCTTC. This translates into CASSQLAGGGYEQFF.

This chain links TRBV7-8 with TRBJ2-1, with TRBD1 matching 7 bases. V trimming: 3 bases; J trimming: 6 bases; junction bases outside the gene matches: 8. Germline V gene data show CDR1 as SGHVS and CDR2 as FQNEAQ. The CDR3 runs 15 residues. The CDR3, as DNA: TGTGCCAGCAGCTTCCGGGACAGACACGCCAATGAGCAGTTCTTC. It specifies CASSFRDRHANEQFF.

The chain carries TRBV14 and TRBJ2-1, with TRBD1 matching over 9 bases. The trim removed 1 base at V and 5 bases at J, leaving 6 bases unmatched. The CDR3 length is 16 residues. Germline loops: CDR1 SGHDN, CDR2 FVKESK. CDR3 in DNA: TGTGCCAGCAGCCAAGTAGGGACAGGGTTGAACAATGAGCAGTTCTTC. Translating gives CASSQVGTGLNNEQFF.

This clonotype turned up a few times. At one end the junction does not follow the germline gene, possibly because of a read error. V usage is TRBV7-7 and J usage is TRBJ2-1; D could derive from TRBD1 or TRBD2 (5 bases each). From germline, CDR1 is SSHAT and CDR2 FNYEAQ (reference sequence). This CDR3 has 13 amino acids. The CDR3 DNA follows: TGTGCTAGCAGCTTATGGGGGAACAATGAGCAGTTCTTC. Residues: CASSLWGNNEQFF. The entire variable domain, with the rest obtained from reference TRBV7-7 and TRBJ2-1, is as follows: GAGVSQSPRYKVTKRGQDVTLRCDPISSHATLYWYQQALGQGPEFLTYFNYEAQPDKSGLPSDRFSAERPEGSISTLTIQRTEQRDSAMYRCASSLWGNNEQFFGPGTRLTVL.

V and J are TRBV12-3 or TRBV12-4 and TRBJ2-5; 8 bases agree with TRBD2. V was pared by 5 bases and J by 2 bases, with 4 bases of the junction left unmatched. CDR3 length equals 14 residues. The CDR3 sequence: CASSRTSRQETQYF. CDR3 sequence (DNA): TGTGCCAGCAGTCGGACTAGCCGACAAGAGACCCAGTACTTC.

This chain joins TRBV24-1 and TRBJ1-1, with D perhaps TRBD1 (5 bases). V was shortened by 5 bases and J by 1 base, with 7 bases between the two germline ends. The CDR3 contains 13 residues. Germline loops: CDR1 KGHDR, CDR2 SFDVKD. The CDR3 DNA follows: TGTGCCACCAGTGCAGACAGGAACACTGAAGCTTTCTTT. This sequence encodes CATSADRNTEAFF.

This clonotype was detected a few times. The CDR3 is CASSVTSEQFF. The CDR3 coding sequence is TGTGCCAGCAGCGTAACAAGTGAGCAGTTCTTC. V usage is TRBV9 and J usage is TRBJ2-1, with D unresolved. The V end was cut by 1 base, the J end by 9 bases, with 5 bases between. The CDR3 extends over 11 amino acids. CDR1 and CDR2 (germline): SGDLS, YYNGEE.

This clonotype was found once. The chain uses TRBV29-1 and TRBJ2-7, with TRBD2 matching 10 bases. The CDR3 loop spans 17 amino acids. The V segment lost 0 bases and the J segment 3 bases; nucleotides outside the gene matches: 11. Germline CDR1 and CDR2: SQVTM and ANQGSEA. CDR3 sequence reads: CSVEDGGRASGSYEQYF. CDR3 nucleotide sequence: TGCAGCGTTGAAGATGGGGGCCGGGCTAGCGGGAGCTACGAGCAGTACTTC.

The rearrangement joins TRBV2 to TRBJ2-1, with 7 bases lining up with TRBD2. This CDR3 comprises 15 residues. CDR1 SNHLY and CDR2 FYNNEI come from the germline V gene. Trimming cost V 8 bases and J 0 bases; bases outside gene matches: 7. In nucleotides, the CDR3 is TGTGCCAGCCTCGGTGGGAGGGCCTCCTACAATGAGCAGTTCTTC. It translates to CASLGGRASYNEQFF. The variable domain in full, with the rest retrieved from reference TRBV2 and TRBJ2-1, is EPEVTQTPSHQVTQMGQEVILRCVPISNHLYFYWYRQILGQKVEFLVSFYNNEISEKSEIFDDQFSVERPDGSNFTLKIRSTKLEDSAMYFCASLGGRASYNEQFFGPGTRLTVL.

CDR3 in DNA: TGTGCCTGGAGTGGGGCAGGGAAAGAGACCCAGTACTTC. Residues: CAWSGAGKETQYF. The rearrangement joins TRBV30 to TRBJ2-5, with a weak D call TRBD1 (5 bases). Germline V gene lookup returns CDR1 GTSNPN and CDR2 SVGIG (reference sequence). CDR3 length: 13 residues. V lost 1 base and J 3 bases, leaving 9 bases between the germline ends.